These 6 T cell receptor beta chains came from one sample sequenced in a study of Ad26.COV2.S vaccination and SARS-CoV-2 variants. Treatment indicated: some 20 received Ad26.COV2.S at low or high dose, single or two shots; 5 received placebo; per-sample allocation not given. Following the first vaccine or placebo injection, samples were taken on day 63. Assay: immunoSEQ multiplex PCR; the TCRdb copy retains only in-frame clones and omits some. The table records hundreds of thousands of clones, around 87% of them present only once. Sequences were derived from peripheral blood, sampled in a trial of Ad26.COV2.S vaccine versus placebo. These receptors all come from a person between 18 and 65 years old who received the Ad26.COV2.S COVID-19 vaccine or a placebo.

This clone was seen only a few times. V gene TRBV12-3 or TRBV12-4 combines with J gene TRBJ2-7; D not certain. The CDR3 consists of 13 residues. V was shortened by 1 base and J by 4 bases, with 8 bases between the two germline ends. CDR3: CASSLGHLYEQYF. CDR3 nucleotides: TGTGCCAGCAGTTTAGGACACCTTTACGAGCAGTACTTC.

The J gene is TRBJ1-1, the V gene TRBV29-1, with D possibly being TRBD1 (5 bases). This CDR3 spans 14 amino acids. CDR1 and CDR2 from the germline V gene are SQVTM and ANQGSEA. Trimming took off 4 bases at V and 0 bases at J, with 12 bases between the two ends. The CDR3 reads CSVGDGPMNTEAFF. In DNA, the CDR3 is TGCAGCGTTGGGGACGGCCCCATGAACACTGAAGCTTTCTTT.

This chain connects TRBV10-3 to TRBJ2-2; D is perhaps TRBD1 (5 bases). Germline values: CDR1 ENHRY, CDR2 SYGVKD. V lost 6 bases and J 1 base, leaving 9 bases between the germline ends. The CDR3 has 14 amino acids. CDR3 protein: CAISSTENTGELFF. CDR3 DNA sequence: TGTGCCATCAGCTCGACAGAGAACACCGGGGAGCTGTTTTTT.

The rearrangement joins TRBV15 to TRBJ1-4, with 9 nucleotides matching TRBD1. The CDR3 covers 16 residues. V trimming: 1 base; J trimming: 7 bases; junction bases outside the gene matches: 7. Per the germline V gene, CDR1 is LNHNV and CDR2 is YYDKDF (reference sequence). For the CDR3, the DNA is TGTGCCACCAGCAGAGGGGGGACAGGGTGGGGTGAAAAACTGTTTTTT. It codes for CATSRGGTGWGEKLFF. The full variable domain, its missing parts supplied by reference TRBV15 and TRBJ1-4, is DAMVIQNPRYQVTQFGKPVTLSCSQTLNHNVMYWYQQKSSQAPKLLFHYYDKDFNNEADTPDNFQSRRPNTSFCFLDIRSPGLGDTAMYLCATSRGGTGWGEKLFFGSGTQLSVL.

The rearrangement links TRBV4-2 to TRBJ2-5, with 9 bases matching TRBD2. With 4 bases clipped from V and 4 bases from J, the junction kept 13 bases outside the gene matches. Germline V gene sequence: CDR1 LGHNA, CDR2 YNFKEQ. This CDR3 is 17 amino acids long. CDR3 region: CASSPLPSSGGGETQYF. The CDR3 DNA follows: TGTGCCAGCAGCCCCCTACCTAGTAGCGGGGGAGGAGAGACCCAGTACTTC.

The chain recombines TRBV30 with TRBJ2-5; TRBD2 matches at 8 bases. The CDR3 sequence is 13 residues long. V shed 3 bases, J shed 0 bases, and the junction held 0 bases outside the gene matches. CDR1 and CDR2 (germline): GTSNPN, SVGIG (reference sequence). CDR3 coding DNA: TGTGCCTGGAGCGGGGGGGACCAAGAGACCCAGTACTTC. Translated, it gives CAWSGGDQETQYF.